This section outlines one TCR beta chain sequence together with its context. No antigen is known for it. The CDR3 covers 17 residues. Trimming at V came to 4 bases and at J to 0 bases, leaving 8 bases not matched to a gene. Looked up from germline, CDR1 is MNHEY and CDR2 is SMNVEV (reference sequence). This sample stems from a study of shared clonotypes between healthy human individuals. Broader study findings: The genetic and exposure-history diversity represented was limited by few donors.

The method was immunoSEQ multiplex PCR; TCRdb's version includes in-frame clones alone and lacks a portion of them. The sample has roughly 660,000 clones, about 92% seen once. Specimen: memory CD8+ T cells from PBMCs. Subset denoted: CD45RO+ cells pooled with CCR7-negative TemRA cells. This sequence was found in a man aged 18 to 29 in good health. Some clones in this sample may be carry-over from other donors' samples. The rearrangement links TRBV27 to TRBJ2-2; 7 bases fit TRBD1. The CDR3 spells CASSSYYRGSNTGELFF. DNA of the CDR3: TGTGCCAGCAGTTCATATTACAGGGGATCGAACACCGGGGAGCTGTTTTTT.